The clone carrying this T cell receptor (beta chain) was seen a single time. Authors' processing steps: Estimation of nucleated cell counts relied on the amplification of reference gene primers. Sequencing was performed with immunoSEQ multiplex PCR; in TCRdb, only in-frame clones are kept and a portion is missing. V and J calls and clone size are copied from that table; D and trimming were computed from the DNA. The repertoire holds around 95,000 clones, with roughly 80% as singletons. The data belong to a study of blood T cell repertoires in COVID-19. The CDR3 spans 14 residues. Trimming pared 6 bases from V and 5 bases from J, leaving 16 bases between. Germline CDR1 reads MNHEY; CDR2 reads SVGAGI.

The chain employs TRBV6-5 and TRBJ2-5, with D unresolved. The clonotype comes from a woman in her sixties or seventies with acute or convalescent COVID-19. Sequenced sample: peripheral blood. The CDR3 loop is CASRKEWAIETQYF. CDR3 DNA: TGTGCCAGCAGAAAAGAGTGGGCAATTGAGACCCAGTACTTC.